This is a list of T cell receptor beta chains from one sample in a study of T cells in localized non-small cell lung cancer. Some clones are missing from TCRdb's copy, which holds only in-frame ones; the method was immunoSEQ multiplex PCR. The top ten clones hold less than 15% of a sample with tens of thousands of clones, roughly 86% of them seen once. This specimen was peripheral blood, taken before any cancer treatment. Every receptor here comes from an older female donor with stage I lung adenocarcinoma. CDR3s leave out the opening cysteine and the closing phenylalanine or tryptophan. A D gene is named only where the DNA matches it firmly. Expanded clones are given a class, and other clones once, few, many or no size at all.

NA	NA	13	TRBV29-1	TRBJ1-2	SVERGDKANYGYT
NA	NA	12	TRBV7-2	TRBJ1-2	ASSPRQPYYGYT
NA	TRBD2	16	TRBV5-5	TRBJ2-7	ASSLDRYPAGVGYEQY
NA	TRBD2	13	TRBV5-1	TRBJ2-7	ASSLDPSGILEQY
few	NA	10	TRBV10-1	TRBJ1-1	ASRGVSTEAF
NA	NA	14	TRBV6-4	TRBJ2-2	ASSDSEGLGTGELF
NA	TRBD1	12	TRBV5-5	TRBJ1-2	ASSLTGDNYGYT
NA	TRBD1	13	TRBV9	TRBJ2-1	ASSVVTGSYNEQF
NA	TRBD1	13	TRBV11-2	TRBJ2-2	ASSPRTGFTGKLF
NA	NA	12	TRBV2	TRBJ1-2	ASSPQGINYGYT
many	TRBD1	12	TRBV2	TRBJ1-2	ASSVTGLNYGYT
NA	NA	13	TRBV7-6	TRBJ2-7	ASSLRAGRPHEQY
NA	NA	15	TRBV19	TRBJ2-7	ASSIGPSWKIDYEQY
few	TRBD1	10	TRBV7-9	TRBJ2-7	AEDRGDYEQY
once	NA	10	TRBV30	TRBJ1-3	AWSDSGNTIY
NA	NA	12	TRBV7-9	TRBJ1-5	ASSLTGKNQPQH
NA	TRBD2	14	TRBV19	TRBJ2-2	ASDLGAGASTGELF
NA	NA	12	TRBV7-9	TRBJ2-7	ASSFSGSSIEQY
NA	TRBD2	13	TRBV2	TRBJ2-5	ASSEATGGAVTQY
NA	NA	9	TRBV6-6	TRBJ2-7	ASSYRDEQY
once	TRBD1	15	TRBV5-6	TRBJ1-3	ASSLGTGAFSGNTIY
NA	NA	11	TRBV9	TRBJ1-2	ASSVVEGRRYT
few	NA	11	TRBV2	TRBJ2-2	ASTHRAPGELF
NA	NA	9	TRBV7-2	TRBJ2-7	AGTAGSEQY
NA	TRBD2	14	TRBV19	TRBJ2-2	ASSTGGLARTGELF
NA	TRBD1	16	TRBV7-9	TRBJ2-1	ASSPPLGQGTSYNEQF
NA	TRBD2	15	TRBV18	TRBJ2-1	ASSPASSGLSYNEQF
few	NA	8	TRBV2	TRBJ1-1	ASSGTEAF
NA	TRBD1	12	TRBV27	TRBJ2-3	ASSWTGFRDTQY
NA	NA	12	TRBV5-1	TRBJ2-7	ASSLERNPYEQY
NA	NA	13	TRBV19	TRBJ2-3	ASRQGGGSGDTQY
NA	NA	13	TRBV5-1	TRBJ2-1	ASSLAGRGTNEQF
NA	NA	11	TRBV4-1	TRBJ1-1	ASSQDPSPEAF
few	TRBD1	14	TRBV18	TRBJ1-1	ASSPSTGGLNTEAF
NA	TRBD1	16	TRBV14	TRBJ2-3	ASSQVWAGTGGWGTQY
NA	NA	12	TRBV5-1	TRBJ1-1	ASSLAAAGGRAF
NA	TRBD2	13	TRBV13	TRBJ2-1	ASSLGLAGYNEQF
NA	NA	10	TRBV5-8	TRBJ1-1	ASSFLGTEAF
NA	NA	11	TRBV5-4	TRBJ2-5	ASHRRGRETQY
once	TRBD2	13	TRBV13	TRBJ2-7	ASSAGLAGAYEQY
once	TRBD1	11	TRBV30	TRBJ1-2	AWSYGTGDGYT
NA	NA	10	TRBV5-1	TRBJ2-7	ASSLGSHEQY
few	NA	14	TRBV7-9	TRBJ1-1	ASSHAGGGSRTEAF
NA	TRBD1	15	TRBV15	TRBJ2-4	ATSRDIGTGAKNIQY
NA	TRBD2	9	TRBV20-1	TRBJ2-5	SALAEETQY
NA	TRBD2	11	TRBV19	TRBJ2-7	ASRTSGSYEQY
NA	NA	10	TRBV19	TRBJ1-4	ASAGGREKLF
NA	TRBD2	14	TRBV7-3	TRBJ2-3	ASSSRTSGPTDTQY
few	NA	11	TRBV6-5	TRBJ1-2	ASSYVGVGGYT
once	NA	12	TRBV6-1	TRBJ1-1	ASSEAHLNTEAF